This TCR beta chain was observed in a study of blood T cell repertoires in COVID-19. In germline, CDR1 is MNHEY, CDR2 SVGEGT. V gave up 3 bases and J gave up 8 bases; unmatched junction bases: 25. The CDR3 is 21 residues long. The authors' processing: Amplification with reference gene primers provided the estimates of nucleated cell counts. The data were produced by immunoSEQ multiplex PCR, yet TCRdb's version contains in-frame clones alone and is incomplete. V, J and clone size derive from that table, while D and trimming were established from the DNA sequence. There are under 300,000 clones in the sample; 70% to 75% occur only once, and about 3% lies in the top ten.

Input material: peripheral blood. The chain uses TRBV6-2 or TRBV6-3 and TRBJ2-1, with 10 bases lining up with TRBD2. The sequence derives from a woman of 80 years or more with acute or convalescent COVID-19. The CDR3 DNA follows: TGTGCCAGCAGTTATTTGGGTCCCGGCGAGGATAGCGGGAGGTTTAGTGATGAGCAGTTCTTC. This codes for CASSYLGPGEDSGRFSDEQFF.